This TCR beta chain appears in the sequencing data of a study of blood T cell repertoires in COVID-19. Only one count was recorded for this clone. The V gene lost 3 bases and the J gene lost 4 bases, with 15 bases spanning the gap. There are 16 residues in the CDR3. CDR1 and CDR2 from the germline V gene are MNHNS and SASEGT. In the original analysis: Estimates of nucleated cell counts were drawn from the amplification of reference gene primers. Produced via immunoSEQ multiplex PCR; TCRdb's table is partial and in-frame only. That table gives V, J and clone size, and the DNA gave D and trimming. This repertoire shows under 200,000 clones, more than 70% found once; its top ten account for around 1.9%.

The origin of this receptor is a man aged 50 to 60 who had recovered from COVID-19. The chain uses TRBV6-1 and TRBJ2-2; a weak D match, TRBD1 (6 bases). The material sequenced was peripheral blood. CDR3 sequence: CASSDLRGKGTGELFF. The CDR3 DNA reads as TGTGCCAGCAGTGACCTCAGGGGAAAAGGCACCGGGGAGCTGTTTTTT.